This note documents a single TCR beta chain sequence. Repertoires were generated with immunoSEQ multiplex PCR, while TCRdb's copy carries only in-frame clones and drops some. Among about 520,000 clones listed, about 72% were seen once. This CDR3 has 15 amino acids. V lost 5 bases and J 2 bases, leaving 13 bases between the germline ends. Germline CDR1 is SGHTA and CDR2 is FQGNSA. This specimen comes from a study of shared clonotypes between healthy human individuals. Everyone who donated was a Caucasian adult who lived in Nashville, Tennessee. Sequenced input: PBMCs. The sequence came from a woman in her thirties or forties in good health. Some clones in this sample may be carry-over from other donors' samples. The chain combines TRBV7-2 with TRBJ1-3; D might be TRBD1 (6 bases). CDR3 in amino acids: CASSPGGGTGNTIYF. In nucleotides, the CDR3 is TGTGCCAGCAGCCCTGGGGGCGGCACTGGAAACACCATATATTTT.